This TCR beta chain is from a study of cytomegalovirus exposure and HLA in healthy donors. General observations from the study: Rare TCR sequences predominated, though certain public TCRs were found in many donors. Fewer N-insertions than the roughly 670-donor mean were reportedly shown by an Asian-associated ancestry cluster in a later analysis. Presence/absence analyses took donor sequencing depth as roughly uniform.

A remark on this clone: Its antigen remains unidentified.

CDR1 is SGHDN and CDR2 is FVKESK in the germline V gene. The CDR3 contains 16 residues. The PCR made use of 60 Vbeta and 13 Jbeta primers. Libraries were prepared by immunoSEQ multiplex PCR; TCRdb keeps only in-frame clonotypes and omits some of them. Among 100,000 to 150,000 clones listed, approximately 84% were seen once. The chain uses TRBV14 and TRBJ2-5; possibly TRBD2 for D (6 bases). The end of the DNA is better explained by TRBJ2-7, so the J call may be wrong. This TCR was sampled from a middle-aged woman in good health and CMV-seronegative. The sample consisted of PBMCs. The CDR3 coding sequence is TGTGCCAGCAGCCAGCTGAGCATAGGAGGGGTCGACGAGCAGTACTTC. It is translated as CASSQLSIGGVDEQYF.